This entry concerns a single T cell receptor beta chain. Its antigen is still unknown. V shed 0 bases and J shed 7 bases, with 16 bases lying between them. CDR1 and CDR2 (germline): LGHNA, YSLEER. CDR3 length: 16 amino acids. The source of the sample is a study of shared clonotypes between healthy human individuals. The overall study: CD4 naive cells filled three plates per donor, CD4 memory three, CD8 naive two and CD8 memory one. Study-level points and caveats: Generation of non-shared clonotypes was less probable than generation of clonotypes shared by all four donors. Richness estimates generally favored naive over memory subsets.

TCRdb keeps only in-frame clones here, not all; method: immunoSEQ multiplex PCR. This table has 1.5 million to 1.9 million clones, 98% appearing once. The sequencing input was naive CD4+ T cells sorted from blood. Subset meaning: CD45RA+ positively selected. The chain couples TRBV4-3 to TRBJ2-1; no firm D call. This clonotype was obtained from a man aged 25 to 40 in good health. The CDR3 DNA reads TGCGCCAGCAGCCAAGACCTTTTAGTCCTGTTGAATGAGCAGTTCTTC. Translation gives CASSQDLLVLLNEQFF.